These T cell receptor beta chains were read from a single sample in a study of blood T cell repertoires in COVID-19. Produced via immunoSEQ multiplex PCR; TCRdb's table is partial and in-frame only. The sample lists 200,000 to 250,000 clones, approximately 80% occurring once. The sequencing sample was made of PBMCs or T cells enriched from blood (not recorded which). Receptors originate from a man in his sixties who had recovered from COVID-19. The CDR3 runs from the conserved cysteine through the conserved F or W. D genes are given only for firm matches. Clone size is shown for a subset of rows, as once, few, many or a class of expanded clone.

13	TRBJ1-1	TRBV11-1	.	.	TGTGCCAGCAGCCAAGGGGTGAACACTGAAGCTTTCTTT	CASSQGVNTEAFF
13	TRBJ1-2	TRBV5-8	.	.	TGTGCCAGCAGCCCCCGGGTATGGGGCGGCTACACCTTC	CASSPRVWGGYTF
15	TRBJ2-7	TRBV7-8	.	TRBD1	TGTGCCAGCAGCCGGACAGGGGGTCCGGGTTACGAGCAGTACTTC	CASSRTGGPGYEQYF
15	TRBJ2-5	TRBV7-9	.	TRBD1	TGTGCCAGCAGCTCGGACAGGGTTTACCAAGAGACCCAGTACTTC	CASSSDRVYQETQYF
14	TRBJ2-3	TRBV7-8	.	TRBD2	TGTGCCAGCAGCTTGTCCGGGGAGGGGGATACGCAGTATTTT	CASSLSGEGDTQYF
16	TRBJ1-5	TRBV7-2	.	.	TGTGCCAGCAGCTTAGCGGGCACCGCAAGCAATCAGCCCCAGCATTTT	CASSLAGTASNQPQHF
17	TRBJ2-5	TRBV6-2/TRBV6-3	.	TRBD2	TGTGCCAGCAGTTACTCGCTAGCGGGGGGTTTACAAGAGACCCAGTACTTC	CASSYSLAGGLQETQYF
15	TRBJ1-2	TRBV18	.	TRBD1	TGTGCCAGCTCACTGGGGACAGCTGTTAGGAATGGCTACACCTTC	CASSLGTAVRNGYTF
14	TRBJ2-2	TRBV11-2	.	TRBD1	TGTGCCAGCAGCTCCACAGGGGTGACCGGGGAGCTGTTTTTT	CASSSTGVTGELFF
14	TRBJ2-7	TRBV29-1	.	.	TGCAGCGTTGTGCCGGGATCCGTCCCTAGCGAGCAGTACTTC	CSVVPGSVPSEQYF
15	TRBJ1-1	TRBV18	.	.	TGTGCCAGCTCATCCCTGACAGCTATGAACACTGAAGCTTTCTTT	CASSSLTAMNTEAFF
15	TRBJ1-3	TRBV7-6	.	.	TGTGCCAGCAGCTTAGTGGGGGCCTCTGGAAACACCATATATTTT	CASSLVGASGNTIYF
14	TRBJ2-7	TRBV5-1	.	TRBD2	TGCGCCAGCAGCTTGGACCTGCGGGGGTTCGAGCAGTACTTC	CASSLDLRGFEQYF
15	TRBJ1-6	TRBV25-1	.	TRBD1	TGTGCCAGCAGTGCACCCACAGGGGGCTCGTCACCCCTCCACTTT	CASSAPTGGSSPLHF
14	TRBJ2-5	TRBV3-1/TRBV3-2	.	.	TGTGCCAGCAGCCAAGATGGGGGGGCCGGGACCCAGTACTTC	CASSQDGGAGTQYF
15	TRBJ1-1	TRBV5-1	once	.	TGCGCCAGCAGCTTGGGAGGGAGGGGGGACACTGAAGCTTTCTTT	CASSLGGRGDTEAFF
14	TRBJ2-5	TRBV7-2	.	TRBD1	TGTGCCAGCAGCCCCAGACAGGGCCCCGGCATCCAGTACTTC	CASSPRQGPGIQYF
17	TRBJ2-2	TRBV14	.	TRBD1	TGTGCCAGCAGCCTAGGACCGGGACAGGGGTACACCGGGGAGCTGTTTTTT	CASSLGPGQGYTGELFF
15	TRBJ2-1	TRBV5-1	.	.	TGCGCCAGCAGCCAACCGGGGACAAGACGCAATGAGCAGTTCTTC	CASSQPGTRRNEQFF
13	TRBJ1-1	TRBV14	.	.	TGTGCCAGCAGCCAGGGAGCAAACACTGAAGCTTTCTTT	CASSQGANTEAFF
13	TRBJ2-2	TRBV7-2	.	.	TGTGCCAGCAGCGCAAGGCGGGCCGGGGAGCTGTTTTTT	CASSARRAGELFF
16	TRBJ1-2	TRBV6-5	.	TRBD1	TGTGCCAGCAGTTCCTTAGCCCCCGGGACAGGGTATGGCTACACCTTC	CASSSLAPGTGYGYTF
14	TRBJ2-7	TRBV2	.	.	TGTGCCAGCAGTCCCTCGACAGTTTCCTACGAGCAGTACTTC	CASSPSTVSYEQYF
12	TRBJ1-4	TRBV10-1	.	TRBD1	TGCGCCACCGACAGGGATGATGAAAAACTGTTTTTT	CATDRDDEKLFF
16	TRBJ2-6	TRBV7-7	.	.	TGTGCTAGCAGCTTAGGGGCCGGCTCTGGGGCCAACGTCCTGACTTTC	CASSLGAGSGANVLTF
14	TRBJ1-2	TRBV18	.	TRBD1	TGTGCCAGCTCACCAGGCGGGACAGGATATGGCTACACCTTC	CASSPGGTGYGYTF
12	TRBJ2-7	TRBV12-3/TRBV12-4	few	.	TGTGCCAGCAGTTTACTCTCCTACGAGCAGTACTTC	CASSLLSYEQYF
14	TRBJ1-4	TRBV7-2	.	TRBD1	TGTGCCAGCAGCCGGACAGGAACTAATGAAAAACTGTTTTTT	CASSRTGTNEKLFF